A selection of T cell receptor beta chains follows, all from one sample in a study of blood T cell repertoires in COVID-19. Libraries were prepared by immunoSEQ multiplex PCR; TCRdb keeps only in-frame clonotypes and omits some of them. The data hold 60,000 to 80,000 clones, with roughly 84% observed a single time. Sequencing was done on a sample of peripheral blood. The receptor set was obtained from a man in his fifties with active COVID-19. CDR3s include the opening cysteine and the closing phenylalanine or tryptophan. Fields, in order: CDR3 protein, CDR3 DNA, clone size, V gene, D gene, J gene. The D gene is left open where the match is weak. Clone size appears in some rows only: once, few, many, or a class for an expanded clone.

CASSSTAGQLEAFF,TGTGCCAGCAGCTCGACGGCCGGACAGTTAGAAGCTTTCTTT,NA,TRBV7-8,NA,TRBJ1-1
CASSQGLAGYIQETQYF,TGTGCCAGCAGCCAGGGACTAGCGGGGTACATCCAAGAGACCCAGTACTTC,NA,TRBV7-9,TRBD2,TRBJ2-5
CASSPGQGGEPPLHF,TGTGCCAGCAGTCCAGGACAGGGAGGGGAGCCACCCCTCCACTTT,NA,TRBV2,TRBD1,TRBJ1-6
CASSTGLPDTQYF,TGTGCCAGTAGTACCGGACTTCCAGATACGCAGTATTTT,NA,TRBV19,NA,TRBJ2-3
CAISESVGQGPEAFF,TGTGCCATCAGTGAGTCGGTGGGACAGGGGCCTGAAGCTTTCTTT,few,TRBV10-3,TRBD1,TRBJ1-1
CASSDPRGEQFF,TGCGCCAGCAGTGACCCCAGGGGAGAGCAGTTCTTC,NA,TRBV10-2,NA,TRBJ2-1
CASSLGSLAGGPYNEQFF,TGTGCCAGCAGCTTAGGATCGCTAGCGGGAGGACCCTACAATGAGCAGTTCTTC,NA,TRBV7-9,TRBD2,TRBJ2-1
CASRGWQRNTGELFF,TGTGCCAGCCGGGGATGGCAGCGTAACACCGGGGAGCTGTTTTTT,NA,TRBV2,NA,TRBJ2-2
CATSLDRGGSSNYNEQFF,TGTGCCACCAGCCTGGACAGGGGCGGTAGTTCAAACTACAATGAGCAGTTCTTC,NA,TRBV15,TRBD1,TRBJ2-1
CASSLGPGNEQFF,TGTGCCAGCAGCTTAGGACCGGGGAATGAGCAGTTCTTC,NA,TRBV7-2,NA,TRBJ2-1
CASTRGSNMNTEAFF,TGTGCCAGCACCAGGGGCAGTAACATGAACACTGAAGCTTTCTTT,NA,TRBV7-9,NA,TRBJ1-1
CASSFDSLELGELFF,TGTGCCAGCAGCTTTGACTCTCTGGAGCTCGGGGAGCTGTTTTTT,NA,TRBV7-2,NA,TRBJ2-2
CASSFGTGAKKLFF,TGTGCCAGCAGCTTCGGGACAGGGGCTAAAAAACTGTTTTTT,NA,TRBV5-4,TRBD1,TRBJ1-4
CASSPSDSYNEQFF,TGTGCCAGCAGCCCGAGCGACTCCTACAATGAGCAGTTCTTC,few,TRBV9,NA,TRBJ2-1
CASSHIITGSYEQYF,TGTGCCAGCAGCCACATTATAACTGGCTCCTACGAGCAGTACTTC,NA,TRBV3-1/TRBV3-2,NA,TRBJ2-7
CASSGTSGTRLDTQYF,TGTGCCAGCAGCGGGACTAGCGGGACCCGGCTAGATACGCAGTATTTT,once,TRBV3-1/TRBV3-2,TRBD2,TRBJ2-3
CASRTRAGGTTEAFF,TGTGCCAGCAGAACCCGGGCAGGGGGCACCACTGAAGCTTTCTTT,NA,TRBV5-8,TRBD1,TRBJ1-1
CASSVDPSSGGLHEQYF,TGTGCCAGCAGCGTAGACCCCTCGAGCGGGGGGCTTCACGAGCAGTACTTC,NA,TRBV9,TRBD2,TRBJ2-7
CASSESRQGGGYTF,TGCGCCAGCAGTGAGTCGCGGCAGGGCGGCGGCTACACCTTC,NA,TRBV10-2,NA,TRBJ1-2
CASSGQSNTEAFF,TGCGCCAGCTCGGGACAGTCCAACACTGAAGCTTTCTTT,NA,TRBV5-1,TRBD1,TRBJ1-1
CASSLRQGGAPTREKLFF,TGTGCCAGCAGCTTAAGACAGGGAGGTGCCCCAACGCGCGAAAAACTGTTTTTT,NA,TRBV7-8,TRBD1,TRBJ1-4
CASSPQTGGAGDTQYF,TGCGCCAGCAGCCCCCAAACGGGGGGCGCCGGAGATACGCAGTATTTT,NA,TRBV4-3,NA,TRBJ2-3
CASSRGPGQGDKETQYF,TGTGCCAGCAGCCGTGGCCCGGGACAGGGGGACAAAGAGACCCAGTACTTC,once,TRBV14,TRBD1,TRBJ2-5
CASSPSAGLATDTQYF,TGTGCCAGCAGCCCCTCCGCGGGACTCGCCACAGATACGCAGTATTTT,NA,TRBV7-6,NA,TRBJ2-3
CASSVGAGAASEQYF,TGTGCCAGCAGCGTAGGGGCGGGGGCCGCATCCGAGCAGTACTTC,NA,TRBV9,NA,TRBJ2-7
CASSSGISAYGYTF,TGTGCCAGCAGCTCAGGGATCTCTGCCTATGGCTACACCTTC,NA,TRBV7-2,NA,TRBJ1-2
CATSGAPTRPQHF,TGTGCCACCAGCGGAGCCCCCACTCGTCCTCAGCATTTT,NA,TRBV15,NA,TRBJ1-5
CASSPDSNSPLHF,TGTGCCAGCAGCCCCGACAGTAATTCACCCCTCCACTTT,few,TRBV7-8,NA,TRBJ1-6
CSADKNTEAFF,TGCAGTGCTGACAAGAACACTGAAGCTTTCTTT,NA,TRBV20-1,NA,TRBJ1-1
CATSDPSGGGADTQYF,TGTGCCACCAGTGACCCGAGCGGGGGCGGGGCAGATACGCAGTATTTT,NA,TRBV24-1,TRBD2,TRBJ2-3
CASSPDRGYIQYF,TGCGCCAGCAGCCCGGACAGGGGATACATTCAGTACTTC,NA,TRBV5-1,TRBD1,TRBJ2-4
CASSFSRRDSYEQYF,TGTGCCAGCAGCTTCTCCCGGCGGGATTCCTACGAGCAGTACTTC,NA,TRBV7-8,NA,TRBJ2-7
CASSLIGAEKAFF,TGTGCCAGCAGCTTAATAGGAGCCGAAAAAGCTTTCTTT,NA,TRBV7-9,NA,TRBJ1-1
CASSPPGQLYGYTF,TGTGCCAGCAGCCCACCGGGACAGCTCTATGGCTACACCTTC,NA,TRBV3-1/TRBV3-2,TRBD1,TRBJ1-2
CASSVGLSSNQPQHF,TGTGCCAGCAGCGTAGGTCTATCGAGCAATCAGCCCCAGCATTTT,few,TRBV9,NA,TRBJ1-5
CSVNTRDKSSYEQYF,TGCAGCGTCAATACCCGGGACAAAAGCTCCTACGAGCAGTACTTC,once,TRBV29-1,NA,TRBJ2-7
CASSRGQANYGYTF,TGTGCCAGCAGTAGAGGACAGGCCAACTATGGCTACACCTTC,NA,TRBV6-5,TRBD1,TRBJ1-2
CASSQSRHPSTGYTF,TGCGCCAGCAGTCAATCGAGACACCCATCGACTGGCTACACCTTC,few,TRBV23-1,NA,TRBJ1-2
CAISESVSNQPQHF,TGTGCCATCAGTGAGTCCGTCAGCAATCAGCCCCAGCATTTT,NA,TRBV10-3,NA,TRBJ1-5
CATSDGRRDTGELFF,TGTGCCACCAGTGACGGGAGAAGGGACACCGGGGAGCTGTTTTTT,NA,TRBV24-1,NA,TRBJ2-2
CASSRGETQYF,TGTGCCAGCAGCAGGGGAGAGACCCAGTACTTC,NA,TRBV2,NA,TRBJ2-5
CASSYTAGHTGELFF,TGTGCCAGCAGCTATACAGCGGGCCACACCGGGGAGCTGTTTTTT,NA,TRBV27,NA,TRBJ2-2
CASTLLGGAANSPLHF,TGTGCCAGCACCCTCCTCGGGGGGGCGGCTAATTCACCCCTCCACTTT,NA,TRBV27,NA,TRBJ1-6
CASSFGIPNSPLHF,TGTGCCAGCAGCTTCGGGATCCCCAATTCACCCCTCCACTTT,NA,TRBV7-9,NA,TRBJ1-6
CASSYREQGPQHF,TGTGCCAGCAGTTACCGAGAACAGGGGCCCCAGCATTTT,NA,TRBV6-2/TRBV6-3,NA,TRBJ1-5
CASSNPGSQETQYF,TGCGCCAGCAGCAATCCGGGATCCCAAGAGACCCAGTACTTC,NA,TRBV5-1,NA,TRBJ2-5
CASSQHRSSGQETQYF,TGTGCCAGCAGCCAACATCGGAGCTCCGGACAAGAGACCCAGTACTTC,NA,TRBV14,NA,TRBJ2-5
CASSQLQGLVDEQFF,TGTGCCAGCAGTCAACTACAGGGGCTCGTGGATGAGCAGTTCTTC,NA,TRBV27,TRBD1,TRBJ2-1
CATSREQASNYEQYF,TGTGCCACCAGCAGAGAACAGGCGAGCAACTACGAGCAGTACTTC,once,TRBV15,NA,TRBJ2-7
CASSLVFETQYF,TGTGCCAGCAGCTTAGTATTTGAGACCCAGTACTTC,NA,TRBV7-6,NA,TRBJ2-5
CASSVGLAGEWTDTQYF,TGTGCCAGCAGCGTAGGACTAGCGGGAGAATGGACAGATACGCAGTATTTT,NA,TRBV9,TRBD2,TRBJ2-3
CASSELRGGYEQYF,TGTGCCAGCAGTGAACTCAGGGGCGGCTACGAGCAGTACTTC,NA,TRBV6-1,NA,TRBJ2-7
CASSRSSGGSYNEQFF,TGTGCCAGCTCACGCTCTAGCGGGGGGAGCTACAATGAGCAGTTCTTC,once,TRBV18,TRBD2,TRBJ2-1
CASSLEVPRAYYEQYF,TGTGCCAGCAGCTTAGAGGTGCCCAGGGCCTACTACGAGCAGTACTTC,NA,TRBV7-8,NA,TRBJ2-7
CASSLGAGQSYEQYF,TGTGCCAGCAGCTTAGGTGCGGGACAGAGTTACGAGCAGTACTTC,NA,TRBV7-2,NA,TRBJ2-7
CASEDRANTIYF,TGTGCCAGCGAGGACAGGGCTAACACCATATATTTT,NA,TRBV25-1,TRBD1,TRBJ1-3
CASSSGAGQETQYF,TGCGCCAGCAGCTCTGGAGCGGGACAAGAGACCCAGTACTTC,NA,TRBV5-1,TRBD2,TRBJ2-5
CASSQDPRGFTEAFF,TGCGCCAGCAGCCAAGACCCTCGGGGGTTCACTGAAGCTTTCTTT,NA,TRBV4-1,NA,TRBJ1-1
CRGGGYTF,TGTCGCGGTGGCGGCTACACCTTC,NA,TRBV21-1,NA,TRBJ1-2